This passage covers 20 T cell receptor beta chains from one sample sequenced in a study of CD8 T cells in Susac syndrome. RNA in amounts of roughly 0.45 to 1 ug was reverse transcribed with random hexamers. TCRdb reprocessed the immunoSEQ multiplex PCR reads with MiXCR, giving one entry per CDR3 protein. The table records 200,000 or so distinct CDR3 sequences, approximately 96% of them present only once. Sequences were obtained from CD4+ T cells from PBMCs. The source of these receptors is a human donor with multiple sclerosis.

V is TRBV12-3 or TRBV12-4 and J is TRBJ2-2, with TRBD2 as a possible D gene (6 bases). CDR3 length equals 14 residues. V lost 2 bases to trimming and J lost 7 bases, with 11 bases between them. The CDR3: CASSLMIGGGELFF. CDR3 nucleotide sequence: TGTGCCAGCAGTTTAATGATCGGGGGCGGGGAGCTGTTTTTT.

The V call is TRBV28, the J call TRBJ1-5; no clear D. Germline V CDR1 and CDR2: MDHEN, SYDVKM. CDR3 size: 12 residues. The V end was cut by 8 bases, the J end by 4 bases, with 9 bases between. The CDR3 nucleotides read TGTGCCAGCCTGAATCTAAATCAGCCCCAGCATTTT. The encoded protein is CASLNLNQPQHF.

The chain recombines TRBV30 with TRBJ2-7; D perhaps matches TRBD1 (5 bases). V shed 2 bases and J shed 1 base, with 15 bases lying between them. The CDR3 consists of 15 residues. CDR1 and CDR2 (germline): GTSNPN, SVGIG (reference sequence). The CDR3 region has the DNA TGTGCCTGGAGTTATAAGGGGAAGCTTTCCTACGAGCAGTACTTC. Protein sequence: CAWSYKGKLSYEQYF. Looking up the rest from reference TRBV30 and TRBJ2-7 gives the full variable domain: SQTIHQWPATLVQPVGSPLSLECTVEGTSNPNLYWYRQAAGRGLQLLFYSVGIGQISSEVPQNLSASRPQDRQFILSSKKLLLSDSGFYLCAWSYKGKLSYEQYFGPGTRLTVT.

The V and J genes are TRBV20-1 and TRBJ2-7; D might be TRBD1 (5 bases). Germline V lookup: CDR1 DFQATT, CDR2 SNEGSKA (reference sequence). Trimming took off 3 bases at V and 2 bases at J, with 14 bases between the two ends. This CDR3 is built from 14 residues. CDR3 amino acids: CSASITGEPYEQYF. As DNA, the CDR3 is TGCAGTGCTAGTATAACAGGTGAACCCTACGAGCAGTACTTC.

The chain has TRBV11-1 and TRBJ1-2; 8 bases match TRBD1. V gave up 1 base and J gave up 6 bases; unmatched junction bases: 7. CDR3 size: 15 residues. Germline loops: CDR1 SGHAT, CDR2 FQDESV (reference sequence). As DNA, the CDR3 is TGTGCCAGCAGCTTAGGACAGGGGCGGAGTAATGGCTACACCTTC. It codes for CASSLGQGRSNGYTF.

The V call is TRBV30, the J call TRBJ2-7; D is possibly TRBD1 (5 bases). The CDR3 consists of 12 residues. Germline loops: CDR1 GTSNPN, CDR2 SVGIG (reference sequence). The V gene lost 0 bases and the J gene lost 8 bases, with 11 bases spanning the gap. The CDR3 here is CAWSVDRTKQYF. CDR3 coding DNA: TGTGCCTGGAGTGTAGACAGAACTAAGCAGTACTTC.

The J gene is TRBJ2-1, the V gene TRBV12-3 or TRBV12-4, with D possibly matching TRBD2 (5 bases). Trimming removed 0 bases at V and 2 bases at J, with 14 bases between. This CDR3 is built from 17 residues. CDR3 protein: CASSLATSRGTYNEQFF. Written as DNA, the CDR3 is TGTGCCAGCAGTTTAGCGACCTCACGGGGAACCTACAATGAGCAGTTCTTC.

The chain couples TRBV9 to TRBJ1-5; a possible D gene is TRBD1 (5 bases). The CDR3 consists of 12 residues. The germline V and J ends were trimmed by 2 bases and 9 bases, with 9 bases remaining between them. Germline V gene data show CDR1 as SGDLS and CDR2 as YYNGEE. The CDR3 sequence: CASSVHGGPQHF. The CDR3 bases are TGTGCCAGCAGCGTCCATGGGGGGCCCCAGCATTTT.

This sequence joins TRBV3-1 and TRBJ1-2; D perhaps matches TRBD1 (6 bases). Germline CDR1 reads LGHDT; CDR2 reads YNNKEL (reference sequence). V lost 2 bases and J 2 bases, leaving 18 bases between the germline ends. This CDR3 spans 17 amino acids. The CDR3 loop reads CASSQRTGFTGNYGYTF. DNA of the CDR3: TGTGCCAGCAGCCAAAGGACTGGGTTTACAGGGAACTATGGCTACACCTTC.

The CDR3 reads CAWTSGSYEQYF. The CDR3 DNA reads TGTGCCTGGACCTCCGGTAGTTACGAGCAGTACTTC. The chain recombines TRBV30 with TRBJ2-7; no definite D call. CDR3 length equals 12 residues. The germline gives CDR1 GTSNPN, CDR2 SVGIG (reference sequence). V was pared by 4 bases and J by 4 bases, with 11 bases between.

V usage is TRBV18 and J usage is TRBJ2-1, with a tentative D call TRBD2 (5 bases). The CDR3 runs to 15 residues. Germline lookup yields CDR1 KGHSH and CDR2 LQKENI. Trimming took off 3 bases at V and 0 bases at J, with 9 bases between the two ends. The CDR3 DNA sequence: TGTGCCAGCTCACCGGTAGGGAGCTCCTACAATGAGCAGTTCTTC. Amino acids: CASSPVGSSYNEQFF.

This chain uses TRBV27 with TRBJ2-1; TRBD2 agrees at 7 bases. Germline V gene lookup returns CDR1 MNHEY and CDR2 SMNVEV (reference sequence). CDR3 length: 12 residues. With 2 bases clipped from V and 9 bases from J, the junction kept 1 base outside the gene matches. CDR3 protein: CASSLGGVEQFF. CDR3 nucleotide sequence: TGTGCCAGCAGTTTAGGGGGGGTTGAGCAGTTCTTC.

V and J are TRBV20-1 and TRBJ2-2; D not resolved. Trimming stripped 4 bases from V and 6 bases from J, with 9 bases between. The CDR3 totals 12 residues. Germline CDR1 DFQATT, CDR2 SNEGSKA (reference sequence). This CDR3 reads CSAISLPGELFF. In nucleotides, the CDR3 is TGCAGTGCTATATCTTTACCCGGGGAGCTGTTTTTT.

The rearrangement joins TRBV24-1 to TRBJ2-1; 7 bases fit TRBD1. Trimming removed 8 bases from V and 7 bases from J; junction bases left unmatched: 10. In germline, CDR1 is KGHDR, CDR2 SFDVKD. The CDR3 contains 14 residues. The CDR3 sequence is CATMEDRSENEQFF. The CDR3, as DNA: TGTGCCACCATGGAGGACAGGAGCGAGAATGAGCAGTTCTTC.

The chain uses TRBV18 and TRBJ1-1; D possibly corresponds to TRBD1 (5 bases). Germline values: CDR1 KGHSH, CDR2 LQKENI. The V end lost 6 bases, the J end lost 3 bases, and 23 bases lay between the germline ends. CDR3 length: 17 amino acids. The CDR3 sequence is CASSPSGTGGRYTEAFF. The DNA for the CDR3 is TGTGCCAGCTCGCCGTCGGGCACGGGGGGTAGGTACACTGAAGCTTTCTTT.

V is TRBV30 and J is TRBJ2-5, with D perhaps given as TRBD1 or TRBD2 (5 bases each). V was trimmed by 6 bases and J by 2 bases, leaving 19 bases between them. The CDR3 sequence is 15 residues long. Germline loops: CDR1 GTSNPN, CDR2 SVGIG (reference sequence). The CDR3 loop reads CACHAERGSQETQYF. The CDR3 nucleotides read TGTGCCTGCCACGCAGAGAGGGGATCACAAGAGACCCAGTACTTC. Drawing the rest from reference TRBV30 and TRBJ2-5, the complete variable domain is SQTIHQWPATLVQPVGSPLSLECTVEGTSNPNLYWYRQAAGRGLQLLFYSVGIGQISSEVPQNLSASRPQDRQFILSSKKLLLSDSGFYLCACHAERGSQETQYFGPGTRLLVL.

CDR3 sequence: CASGLVRYGEEGETQYF. The CDR3 DNA sequence: TGTGCTAGTGGTTTGGTACGGTACGGGGAAGAGGGGGAGACCCAGTACTTC. The gene calls are TRBV12-5 and TRBJ2-5; D is perhaps TRBD1 or TRBD2 (5 bases each). The CDR3 contains 17 residues. Germline V CDR1 and CDR2: LGHNT, FRNRAP. V lost 0 bases, J lost 5 bases, and 19 bases lay in between. Using reference TRBV12-5 and TRBJ2-5 for the parts outside the CDR3, the full variable domain is DARVTQTPRHKVTEMGQEVTMRCQPILGHNTVFWYRQTMMQGLELLAYFRNRAPLDDSGMPKDRFSAEMPDATLATLKIQPSEPRDSAVYFCASGLVRYGEEGETQYFGPGTRLLVL.

The chain employs TRBV30 and TRBJ2-1; D unresolved. Germline V lookup: CDR1 GTSNPN, CDR2 SVGIG (reference sequence). Trimming pared 5 bases from V and 4 bases from J, leaving 15 bases between. The CDR3 length is 14 residues. The CDR3 region is CAWLTSSAYNEQFF. The CDR3 nucleotides read TGTGCCTGGTTGACAAGTTCGGCATACAATGAGCAGTTCTTC.

This chain links TRBV20-1 with TRBJ2-1; 9 positions agree with TRBD2. Germline V gene data show CDR1 as DFQATT and CDR2 as SNEGSKA (reference sequence). This CDR3 has 15 residues. Trimming removed 2 bases from V and 4 bases from J; junction bases left unmatched: 6. CDR3 coding DNA: TGCAGTGCTAGATTAAGCGGGGGGATTTACAATGAGCAGTTCTTC. Translating gives CSARLSGGIYNEQFF.

CDR3 coding DNA: TGTGCCAGCGACAGGCTTAACTATGGCTACACCTTC. Encoded protein: CASDRLNYGYTF. The chain recombines TRBV7-9 with TRBJ1-2; TRBD1 is a possible D gene (6 bases). The CDR3 spans 12 residues. Trimming took 8 bases from V and 1 from J, leaving 8 bases between them. Germline V gene sequence: CDR1 SEHNR, CDR2 FQNEAQ (reference sequence).